These T cell receptor beta chains were read from a single sample in a study of blood T cells in healthy people across ages. Using its own MiXCR run on the 5' RACE reads, TCRdb lists one record per CDR3 protein. The sample lists around 800,000 distinct CDR3 sequences; around half were seen once. The sequenced sample was blood. The source of these receptors is a man at least 80 years old in good health. The CDR3 runs from the conserved cysteine through the conserved F or W. Fields, in order: D gene, V gene, J gene, clone size, CDR3 DNA, CDR3 protein. D genes are given only for firm matches. For some rows the clone size is stated as once, few or many, or as a class when expanded; others skip it.

D gene: TRBD1; V gene: TRBV7-6; J gene: TRBJ1-2; clone size: NA; CDR3 DNA: TGTGCCAGCAGCTTTTCGGGACAGGGCTTAGGTGGCTACACCTTC; CDR3 protein: CASSFSGQGLGGYTF
D gene: NA; V gene: TRBV20-1; J gene: TRBJ2-6; clone size: few; CDR3 DNA: TGCAGTGCTAGAGGGAACTCTGGGGCCAACGTCCTGACTTTC; CDR3 protein: CSARGNSGANVLTF
D gene: TRBD2; V gene: TRBV9; J gene: TRBJ2-7; clone size: few; CDR3 DNA: TGTGCCAGCAGCGTAGACCCGTCCCTAGCGGGAGTAGGCGAGCAGTACTTC; CDR3 protein: CASSVDPSLAGVGEQYF
D gene: NA; V gene: TRBV9; J gene: TRBJ2-1; clone size: NA; CDR3 DNA: TGTGCCAGCAGCGTAGACCCCCGGGCTGAGCAGTTCTTC; CDR3 protein: CASSVDPRAEQFF
D gene: NA; V gene: TRBV7-3; J gene: TRBJ2-1; clone size: NA; CDR3 DNA: TGTGCCAGCAGCTTAGGGGGCGGGGACTACAATGAGCAGTTCTTC; CDR3 protein: CASSLGGGDYNEQFF
D gene: TRBD2; V gene: TRBV20-1; J gene: TRBJ2-1; clone size: NA; CDR3 DNA: TGCAGTGCTAGTCCAGCGGGAGTCTATGAGCAGTTCTTC; CDR3 protein: CSASPAGVYEQFF
D gene: NA; V gene: TRBV6-5; J gene: TRBJ2-7; clone size: once; CDR3 DNA: TGTGCCAGCAGTCCCGCGCTCAGGGGATACGAGCAGTACTTC; CDR3 protein: CASSPALRGYEQYF
D gene: NA; V gene: TRBV4-1; J gene: TRBJ2-7; clone size: many; CDR3 DNA: TGCGCCAGCAGCCAAGACCCCTACCCCCCACAATACGAGCAGTACTTC; CDR3 protein: CASSQDPYPPQYEQYF
D gene: NA; V gene: TRBV11-2; J gene: TRBJ1-2; clone size: NA; CDR3 DNA: TGTGCCAGCAGCGCGGACGGTCTCTATGGCTACACCTTC; CDR3 protein: CASSADGLYGYTF
D gene: NA; V gene: TRBV2; J gene: TRBJ2-3; clone size: NA; CDR3 DNA: TGTGCCAGCAGTGCCTCCCTCACTAGAGATACGCAGTATTTT; CDR3 protein: CASSASLTRDTQYF
D gene: NA; V gene: TRBV7-9; J gene: TRBJ2-7; clone size: NA; CDR3 DNA: TGTGCCAGCAGCCCCTCGGCCGGTACAGGGAGCTCCTACGAGCAGTACTTC; CDR3 protein: CASSPSAGTGSSYEQYF
D gene: NA; V gene: TRBV29-1; J gene: TRBJ2-3; clone size: NA; CDR3 DNA: TGCAGCGGAAGATTCGGTACGCAGTATTTT; CDR3 protein: CSGRFGTQYF
D gene: TRBD2; V gene: TRBV25-1; J gene: TRBJ2-7; clone size: few; CDR3 DNA: TGTGCCAGCAGTGCGGGTCTAGCGGGAGGTTACGAGCAGTACTTC; CDR3 protein: CASSAGLAGGYEQYF
D gene: NA; V gene: TRBV10-3; J gene: TRBJ2-1; clone size: NA; CDR3 DNA: TGTGCCATCAGTGAGATGGGGCCCCTCAATGAGCAGTTCTTC; CDR3 protein: CAISEMGPLNEQFF
D gene: NA; V gene: TRBV6-5; J gene: TRBJ1-6; clone size: NA; CDR3 DNA: TGTGCCAGCAGTGACCTCAGGGGATTTAATTCACCCCTCCACTTT; CDR3 protein: CASSDLRGFNSPLHF
D gene: NA; V gene: TRBV10-3; J gene: TRBJ2-1; clone size: NA; CDR3 DNA: TGTGCCATCAGCCCCCGTTCTTACAATGAGCAGTTCTTC; CDR3 protein: CAISPRSYNEQFF
D gene: TRBD1; V gene: TRBV7-9; J gene: TRBJ2-1; clone size: NA; CDR3 DNA: TGTGCCAGCAGGTGGGACAGGGGGCCTTCAAATGAGCAGTTCTTC; CDR3 protein: CASRWDRGPSNEQFF
D gene: NA; V gene: TRBV15; J gene: TRBJ2-7; clone size: once; CDR3 DNA: TGTGCCACCAGCAGAGATCGAAATGGCGACGAGCAGTACTTC; CDR3 protein: CATSRDRNGDEQYF
D gene: TRBD2; V gene: TRBV14; J gene: TRBJ2-5; clone size: NA; CDR3 DNA: TGTGCCAGCAGCCAAGTCTCTAGCGGGCAAGAGACCCAGTACTTC; CDR3 protein: CASSQVSSGQETQYF
D gene: NA; V gene: TRBV14; J gene: TRBJ2-5; clone size: few; CDR3 DNA: TGTGCCAGCAGCCAAGAATGGGGACCCAAAGAGACCCAGTACTTC; CDR3 protein: CASSQEWGPKETQYF
D gene: NA; V gene: TRBV20-1; J gene: TRBJ1-2; clone size: NA; CDR3 DNA: TGCAGTGCTCGCCGGGGGAACGACTATGGCTATACCTTC; CDR3 protein: CSARRGNDYGYTF
D gene: NA; V gene: TRBV4-1; J gene: TRBJ1-4; clone size: NA; CDR3 DNA: TGCGCCAGCAACCGGATCCCCGGAGTGGGCGAAAAACTGTTTTTT; CDR3 protein: CASNRIPGVGEKLFF
D gene: NA; V gene: TRBV9; J gene: TRBJ2-5; clone size: NA; CDR3 DNA: TGTGCCAGCAGCGTATCCCAGGGAAGGGAGACCCAGTACTTC; CDR3 protein: CASSVSQGRETQYF
D gene: TRBD2; V gene: TRBV11-2; J gene: TRBJ2-3; clone size: NA; CDR3 DNA: TGTGCCAGCAGCCCACCCTTCGGACTAGCGGGAGCCGGGGGGAAGCACAGATACGCGTATTTT; CDR3 protein: CASSPPFGLAGAGGKHRYAYF
D gene: NA; V gene: TRBV5-1; J gene: TRBJ2-7; clone size: few; CDR3 DNA: TGCGCCAGCAGCTATGACTCCGGGGGATACGAGCAGTACTTC; CDR3 protein: CASSYDSGGYEQYF
D gene: TRBD1; V gene: TRBV9; J gene: TRBJ1-4; clone size: NA; CDR3 DNA: TGTGCCAGCAGCGCCGCAGGGGGCGCAGGTGAAAAACTGTTTTTT; CDR3 protein: CASSAAGGAGEKLFF
D gene: NA; V gene: TRBV7-6; J gene: TRBJ2-2; clone size: NA; CDR3 DNA: TGTGCCAGCAGCGTAGCTAGAGTCGGGGAGCTGTTTTTT; CDR3 protein: CASSVARVGELFF
D gene: TRBD1; V gene: TRBV2; J gene: TRBJ1-6; clone size: NA; CDR3 DNA: TGTGCCAGCAGTGGGGACAGCGTATGGAATTCACCCCTCCACTTT; CDR3 protein: CASSGDSVWNSPLHF
D gene: NA; V gene: TRBV7-2; J gene: TRBJ2-7; clone size: once; CDR3 DNA: TGTGCCAGCAGCTTAGCTTCAGCAATGAAAGAGCAGTACTTC; CDR3 protein: CASSLASAMKEQYF
D gene: NA; V gene: TRBV20-1; J gene: TRBJ1-1; clone size: NA; CDR3 DNA: TGCAGTGCTAAGGCGGGGTCCGGGGACACTGAAGCTTTCTTT; CDR3 protein: CSAKAGSGDTEAFF
D gene: TRBD2; V gene: TRBV20-1; J gene: TRBJ2-7; clone size: few; CDR3 DNA: TGCAGTGCCCTCGGGAGGACCGCCTACGAGCAGTACTTC; CDR3 protein: CSALGRTAYEQYF